The present T cell receptor (beta chain) was sequenced within a study of beta chain features in type 1 diabetes. Regarding the study as a whole: Among all four CD4+ subsets, Type 1 diabetes patients had TCRB CDR3s that were moderately but significantly shorter.

Each of the CD4+ naive, central memory, regulatory and stem cell-like memory populations was sorted via CD45RO/CCR7/CD25/CD127/CD95/CD27. All of the isolated RNA was reverse transcribed, so expressed TCRB transcripts were sequenced. Repertoires were generated with immunoSEQ multiplex PCR, while TCRdb's copy carries only in-frame clones and drops some. The table has hundreds of thousands of clones, roughly 13% seen once; the top ten hold 0.015% to 0.02%. The length of the CDR3 is 15 residues. Between the trimmed V and J ends, which lost 2 bases and 5 bases, there was a span of 12 bases. Germline CDR1 is MNHEY and CDR2 is SVGAGI. This clone appeared a single time. Its antigen is not identified.

Material for sequencing was naive CD4+ T cells from blood. This chain uses TRBV6-5 with TRBJ2-2, with a possible D match to TRBD1 (5 bases). The receptor's source is a man younger than 45 with type 1 diabetes. For the CDR3, the DNA is TGTGCCAGCAGTTACAACAGGCCAGGAACCGGGGAGCTGTTTTTT. Translated, it gives CASSYNRPGTGELFF.